This entry describes one TCR beta chain. Its specificity is unknown. This entry belongs to a study of T cell responses to AZD1222 COVID-19 vaccine. Assay used: immunoSEQ multiplex PCR; TCRdb lists only in-frame clones, some missing. The sample carries over 95,000 clones, around nine tenths recorded once. Whole-study findings and limits: Repertoires were obtained only post-peak T cell response. Spike-specific TCR breadth and depth rose after two AZD1222 doses. Most donors were white British and more were female, and clonal diversity was possibly underestimated. Seropositive status at baseline applied to only five or six AZD1222 recipients.

After removal of 0 bases from V and 6 bases from J, the junction contained 2 bases not matched to a gene. This CDR3 has 16 amino acids. Germline CDR1 and CDR2: LNHNV and YYDKDF (reference sequence). The sample here was peripheral blood, taken on day 0 of AZD1222 vaccination. The chain joins TRBV15 to TRBJ1-6; 10 nucleotides line up with TRBD1. The receptor comes from an adult in good health. Here the CDR3 reads CATSREGQGRNSPLHF. CDR3 DNA sequence: TGTGCCACCAGCAGAGAGGGACAGGGGCGTAATTCACCCCTCCACTTT.